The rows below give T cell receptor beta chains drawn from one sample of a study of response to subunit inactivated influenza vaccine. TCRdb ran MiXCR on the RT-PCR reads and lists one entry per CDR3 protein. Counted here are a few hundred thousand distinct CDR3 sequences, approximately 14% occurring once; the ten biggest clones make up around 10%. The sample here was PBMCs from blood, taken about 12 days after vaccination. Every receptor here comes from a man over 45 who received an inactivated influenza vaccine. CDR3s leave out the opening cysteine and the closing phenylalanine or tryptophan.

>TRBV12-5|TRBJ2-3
ASGYAGHSTDTQY
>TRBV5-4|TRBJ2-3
ASSFSGGDTQY
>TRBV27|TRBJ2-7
ASSVNRFDEQY
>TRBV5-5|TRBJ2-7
ASSWTGEWTSYEQY
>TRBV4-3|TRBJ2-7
ASSFGLAGNYEQY
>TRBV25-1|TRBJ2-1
ASSRGPSRYNEQF
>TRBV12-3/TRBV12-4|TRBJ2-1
ASSFSSTDKQF
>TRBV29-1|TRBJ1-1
SVERQLNTEAF
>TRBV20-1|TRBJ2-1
SARGTRINEQF
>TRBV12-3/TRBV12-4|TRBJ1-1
ASSFQAVNTEAF
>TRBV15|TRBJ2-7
ATSRDRYELAEHGQY